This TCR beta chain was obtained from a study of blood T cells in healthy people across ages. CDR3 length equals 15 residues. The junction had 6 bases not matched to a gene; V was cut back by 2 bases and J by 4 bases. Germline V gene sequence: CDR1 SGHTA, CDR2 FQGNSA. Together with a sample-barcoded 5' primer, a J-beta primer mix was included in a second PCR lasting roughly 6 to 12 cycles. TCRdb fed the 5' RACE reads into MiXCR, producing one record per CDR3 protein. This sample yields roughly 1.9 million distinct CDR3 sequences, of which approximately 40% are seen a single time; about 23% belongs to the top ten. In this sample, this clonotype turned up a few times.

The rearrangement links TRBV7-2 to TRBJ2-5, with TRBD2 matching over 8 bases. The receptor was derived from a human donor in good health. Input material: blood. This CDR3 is CASSLQLAVGETQYF. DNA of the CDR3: TGTGCCAGCAGCTTACAACTAGCGGTCGGAGAGACCCAGTACTTC.